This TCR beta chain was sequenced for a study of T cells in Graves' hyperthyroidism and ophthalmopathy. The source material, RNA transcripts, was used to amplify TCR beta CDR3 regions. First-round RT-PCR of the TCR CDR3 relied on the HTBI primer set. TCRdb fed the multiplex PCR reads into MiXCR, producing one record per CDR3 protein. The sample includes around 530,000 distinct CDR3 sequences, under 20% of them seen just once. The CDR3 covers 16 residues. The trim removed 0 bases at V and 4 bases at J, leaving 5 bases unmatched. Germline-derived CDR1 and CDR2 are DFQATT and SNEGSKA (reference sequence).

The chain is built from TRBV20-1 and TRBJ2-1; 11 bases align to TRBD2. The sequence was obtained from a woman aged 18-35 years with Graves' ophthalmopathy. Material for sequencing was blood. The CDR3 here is CSAREATSGTYNEQFF. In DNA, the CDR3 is TGCAGTGCTAGAGAGGCGACTAGCGGGACGTACAATGAGCAGTTCTTC.